These 24 T cell receptor beta chains share one sample of origin, sequenced in a study of technical replicates of blood from a few donors (dated by TCRdb to the late 2010s). To prepare the library, the immunoSEQ multiplex PCR assay was applied. This is the immuneACCESS table as TCRdb keeps it, with only in-frame sequences that have V and J called. A part of the clones is gone; compared with another copy, unresolved V genes explain less than half, and the rest is unexplained. For this sample there are about 15,000 clones; around 80% appear just once. The ten largest make up around an eighth of the sample. The material sequenced was PBMCs. Receptors originate from a human donor in good health.

The rearrangement uses TRBV7-6 and TRBJ2-3, with D perhaps matching TRBD2 (5 bases). Germline values: CDR1 SGHVS, CDR2 FNYEAQ. This CDR3 has 12 residues. The V gene lost 3 bases and the J gene lost 6 bases, with 7 bases spanning the gap. DNA of the CDR3: TGTGCCAGCAGCTTTAGCGAGGATACGCAGTATTTT. Its translation is CASSFSEDTQYF.

V and J are TRBV27 and TRBJ2-1, with D perhaps TRBD2 (5 bases). V lost 7 bases to trimming and J lost 5 bases, with 18 bases between them. Germline values: CDR1 MNHEY, CDR2 SMNVEV (reference sequence). CDR3 size: 15 residues. The CDR3 protein is CASTRAGEPHNEQFF. CDR3 bases: TGTGCCAGCACCCGGGCCGGGGAGCCCCACAATGAGCAGTTCTTC.

The chain links TRBV11-2 to TRBJ2-5, with TRBD2 identical over 8 bases. The CDR3 has 16 residues. V lost 1 base to trimming and J lost 2 bases; unmatched junction nucleotides: 6. The V gene's germline CDR1 is SGHAT and CDR2 FQNNGV. The CDR3 sequence is CASSLGAGGVQETQYF. Written as DNA, the CDR3 is TGTGCCAGCAGCTTAGGGGCGGGAGGAGTGCAAGAGACCCAGTACTTC. The full variable domain, rest sourced from reference TRBV11-2 and TRBJ2-5, is EAGVAQSPRYKIIEKRQSVAFWCNPISGHATLYWYQQILGQGPKLLIQFQNNGVVDDSQLPKDRFSAERLKGVDSTLKIQPAKLEDSAVYLCASSLGAGGVQETQYFGPGTRLLVL.

V gene TRBV30 combines with J gene TRBJ1-5; TRBD1 is a possible D gene (6 bases). The CDR3 spans 14 residues. Germline assignment: CDR1 GTSNPN and CDR2 SVGIG (reference sequence). Trimming shortened V by 1 base and J by 6 bases, and 13 bases separated the two germline ends. CDR3 amino acids: CAWSDTGSVQPQHF. The CDR3 region has the DNA TGTGCCTGGAGTGATACAGGGTCTGTTCAGCCCCAGCATTTT.

J is TRBJ1-5 and V is TRBV7-9; D may be TRBD1 (6 bases). The V gene's germline CDR1 is SEHNR and CDR2 FQNEAQ (reference sequence). The ends were cut back, 2 bases at V and 6 bases at J, with 23 bases in the middle. The CDR3 length is 18 residues. The CDR3 loop reads CASSLSEISGAWVQPQHF. In nucleotides, the CDR3 is TGTGCCAGCAGCTTATCAGAGATATCAGGGGCTTGGGTTCAGCCCCAGCATTTT.

The rearrangement links TRBV6-1 to TRBJ2-2, with D perhaps matching TRBD2 (6 bases). V shed 4 bases and J shed 3 bases, with 6 bases lying between them. CDR1 is MNHNS and CDR2 is SASEGT in the germline V gene. The CDR3 is 13 amino acids. In DNA, the CDR3 is TGTGCCAGCAGTGGGAGGGACACCGGGGAGCTGTTTTTT. Its protein product is CASSGRDTGELFF.

This chain links TRBV28 with TRBJ2-2; 15 bases fit TRBD2. With 3 bases clipped from V and 4 bases from J, the junction kept 6 bases outside the gene matches. Germline loops: CDR1 MDHEN, CDR2 SYDVKM. This CDR3 has 18 amino acids. CDR3 amino acids: CASSFPGLAGGTTGELFF. CDR3 in DNA: TGTGCCAGCAGTTTTCCAGGACTAGCGGGAGGGACCACCGGGGAGCTGTTTTTT.

CDR3 bases: TGTGCCAGCAGCTTAGGACAGGGCAGTGTGAATAGCAATCAGCCCCAGCATTTT. Its protein product is CASSLGQGSVNSNQPQHF. V gene TRBV11-2 combines with J gene TRBJ1-5, with 7 bases identical to TRBD1. Germline V lookup: CDR1 SGHAT, CDR2 FQNNGV. The CDR3 runs to 18 residues. The V gene end was trimmed by 1 base and the J gene end by 0 bases; junction bases not matched to a gene: 9. The full variable domain, with the rest looked up from reference TRBV11-2 and TRBJ1-5, is EAGVAQSPRYKIIEKRQSVAFWCNPISGHATLYWYQQILGQGPKLLIQFQNNGVVDDSQLPKDRFSAERLKGVDSTLKIQPAKLEDSAVYLCASSLGQGSVNSNQPQHFGDGTRLSIL.

The gene calls are TRBV10-3 and TRBJ1-5; 9 nucleotides match TRBD1. The ends lost 0 bases at V and 3 bases at J; junction bases unmatched: 15. The length of the CDR3 is 20 residues. Looked up from germline, CDR1 is ENHRY and CDR2 is SYGVKD. The CDR3 DNA reads as TGTGCCATCAGTGAGTCGATAGCCCCGGGACAGGGTCGTTCCAATCAGCCCCAGCATTTT. Encoded protein: CAISESIAPGQGRSNQPQHF.

The gene calls are TRBV2 and TRBJ1-2, with D possibly matching TRBD1 (6 bases). Germline assignment: CDR1 SNHLY and CDR2 FYNNEI. V was pared by 4 bases and J by 0 bases, with 9 bases between. The CDR3 length is 14 residues. The CDR3 DNA sequence: TGTGCCAGCAGTGGAACAGGGACTAACTATGGCTACACCTTC. Its protein is CASSGTGTNYGYTF.

The chain employs TRBV7-2 and TRBJ1-4; the D gene is possibly TRBD1 (5 bases). This CDR3 is built from 15 residues. V dropped 1 base and J dropped 3 bases, with 9 bases sitting between them. Looked up from germline, CDR1 is SGHTA and CDR2 is FQGNSA. Here the CDR3 DNA reads TGTGCCAGCAGCTTAGTAGGGGTATCTAATGAAAAACTGTTTTTT. This encodes CASSLVGVSNEKLFF. Combining the CDR3 with reference TRBV7-2 and TRBJ1-4 gives the whole variable domain GAGVSQSPSNKVTEKGKDVELRCDPISGHTALYWYRQSLGQGLEFLIYFQGNSAPDKSGLPSDRFSAERTGGSVSTLTIQRTQQEDSAVYLCASSLVGVSNEKLFFGSGTQLSVL.

This rearrangement joins TRBV27 to TRBJ2-7; D possibly corresponds to TRBD1 (6 bases). Germline CDR1 is MNHEY and CDR2 is SMNVEV (reference sequence). The V and J ends lost 7 bases and 1 base respectively, with 14 bases between them. CDR3 length equals 14 residues. The CDR3 loop is CASKQQGGSYEQYF. Written as DNA, the CDR3 is TGTGCCAGCAAACAGCAAGGGGGATCCTACGAGCAGTACTTC.

V usage is TRBV5-1 and J usage is TRBJ2-2, with 7 bases fitting TRBD2. CDR3 length equals 14 residues. The trim removed 6 bases at V and 9 bases at J, leaving 11 bases unmatched. CDR1 and CDR2 (germline): SGHRS, YFSETQ. CDR3 DNA: TGCGCCAGCATGATTGGCGGGAGTGGCTGGGAGCTGTTTTTT. Translated: CASMIGGSGWELFF.

V gene TRBV6-5 combines with J gene TRBJ1-4; D possibly corresponds to TRBD1 (5 bases). The V gene's germline CDR1 is MNHEY and CDR2 SVGAGI. This CDR3 spans 14 amino acids. With 0 bases removed from V and 6 bases from J, the gap between germline ends came to 8 bases. The CDR3 sequence: CASSYSIRDEKLFF. The CDR3 nucleotides are TGTGCCAGCAGTTACTCGATCAGGGATGAAAAACTGTTTTTT.

V usage is TRBV5-6 and J usage is TRBJ2-1, with unresolved D. V lost 1 base and J 4 bases, leaving 15 bases between the germline ends. The CDR3 totals 16 residues. Germline V gene sequence: CDR1 SGHDT, CDR2 YYEEEE. The CDR3 region has the DNA TGTGCCAGCAGCTTGCGGTTCCCCACGCCTTACAATGAGCAGTTCTTC. Protein: CASSLRFPTPYNEQFF.

The V call is TRBV27, the J call TRBJ2-7; 7 bases line up with TRBD2. Unmatched junction bases numbered 6, after V lost 2 bases and J lost 2 bases. The CDR3 length is 15 residues. CDR1 and CDR2 from the germline V gene are MNHEY and SMNVEV (reference sequence). The DNA for the CDR3 is TGTGCCAGCAGTTTAAAAGCGGGATCCCCCTACGAGCAGTACTTC. As protein: CASSLKAGSPYEQYF.

This chain uses TRBV10-2 with TRBJ2-1, with 9 bases matching TRBD2. J lost 2 bases, V lost 3 bases, and 2 bases had no gene match. The germline CDR1 and CDR2 sequences are WSHSY and SAAADI. CDR3 length: 15 residues. The CDR3 DNA sequence: TGCGCCAGCAGTGAACAGCGGGAGGCCTACAATGAGCAGTTCTTC. This sequence encodes CASSEQREAYNEQFF.

The chain recombines TRBV7-2 with TRBJ2-1; 12 nucleotides line up with TRBD2. This CDR3 spans 15 amino acids. In germline, CDR1 is SGHTA, CDR2 FQGNSA. After removal of 3 bases from V and 9 bases from J, the junction contained 6 bases not matched to a gene. The CDR3 loop reads CASSFLAGGPREQFF. The CDR3 nucleotides are TGTGCCAGCAGCTTTCTAGCGGGAGGGCCTCGTGAGCAGTTCTTC.

The V gene is TRBV4-2, the J gene TRBJ2-1, with 10 bases identical to TRBD2. Germline CDR1 is LGHNA and CDR2 is YNFKEQ. The CDR3 is made up of 18 amino acids. Unmatched junction bases numbered 8, after V lost 3 bases and J lost 0 bases. CDR3 amino acids: CASSQPDGLADSYNEQFF. The CDR3 coding sequence is TGTGCCAGCAGCCAGCCCGACGGACTAGCGGACTCCTACAATGAGCAGTTCTTC.

This rearrangement joins TRBV27 to TRBJ2-3, with D maybe TRBD1 (5 bases). CDR3 length: 15 amino acids. V lost 3 bases and J lost 0, with 10 bases in between. CDR1 is MNHEY and CDR2 is SMNVEV in the germline V gene (reference sequence). For the CDR3, the DNA is TGTGCCAGCAGTTTGACAGCCACTAGCACAGATACGCAGTATTTT. This sequence encodes CASSLTATSTDTQYF.

The genes are TRBV30 and TRBJ2-5, with D hard to call. Trimming took 5 bases from V and 6 from J, leaving 13 bases between them. Per the germline V gene, CDR1 is GTSNPN and CDR2 is SVGIG (reference sequence). This CDR3 has 12 residues. The CDR3 DNA sequence: TGTGCCTGGGCGCGGTCCCCGCAGACCCAGTACTTC. Protein product: CAWARSPQTQYF.

In DNA form, the CDR3 reads TGCGCCAGCAGCAGGGGACAGGGGGCTTGGGAGCAGTACTTC. Amino acids: CASSRGQGAWEQYF. The rearrangement links TRBV5-1 to TRBJ2-7, with 12 nucleotides matching TRBD1. Germline V gene lookup returns CDR1 SGHRS and CDR2 YFSETQ. V shed 4 bases, J shed 7 bases, and the junction held 6 bases outside the gene matches. This CDR3 spans 14 amino acids.

V gene TRBV7-8 combines with J gene TRBJ1-2; 7 nucleotides line up with TRBD1. In germline, CDR1 is SGHVS, CDR2 FQNEAQ. J was trimmed by 2 bases and V by 3 bases; bases with no gene match: 3. This CDR3 region has 14 residues. For the CDR3, the DNA is TGTGCCAGCAGCTTGGCGACAGGGAACTATGGCTACACCTTC. It yields the protein CASSLATGNYGYTF.

Concerning this clone itself: Germline and junction disagree at one end, which may indicate a read error. The rearrangement uses TRBV10-2 and TRBJ1-1, with TRBD1 identical over 10 bases. The germline V gene has CDR1 WSHSY and CDR2 SAAADI. The CDR3 spans 13 residues. DNA of the CDR3: TGCGCCAGCAGGGACAGGGGGAACCCTGAAGCTTTCTTT. Protein sequence: CASRDRGNPEAFF.